Below, one TCR beta chain is given with its context. The ends lost 3 bases at V and 2 bases at J; junction bases unmatched: 12. The CDR3 runs 17 residues. CDR1 and CDR2 (germline): LGHDT, YNNKEL (reference sequence). The data are from a study of blood T cell repertoires in COVID-19. Study-wide context: Material from acute and convalescent COVID-19 was sourced from the United States, Italy and Spain. PBMCs, B-cell-depleted T cells, or T cells were the source of the cDNA or gDNA that made up the material.

Per the original methods: Reference gene primer amplification yielded estimated nucleated cell counts. The assay was immunoSEQ multiplex PCR, and TCRdb's table has in-frame clones only and misses some. The DNA was the basis for D and trimming; V, J and clone size are from that table. The sample comprises roughly 100,000 clones, 85% of which are singletons, and 1.5% to 2% rests with the top ten. The clonotype originates from a woman aged 70-85 years with active or convalescent COVID-19. The specimen sequenced was peripheral blood. This chain uses TRBV3-1 (or the pseudogene TRBV3-2) with TRBJ2-5, with TRBD1 identical over 7 bases. The CDR3 DNA sequence: TGTGCCAGCAGCCAGGGTCTCGGCAGGGGGATTCAAGAGACCCAGTACTTC. Protein: CASSQGLGRGIQETQYF.